Sequencing of this T cell receptor beta chain was carried out in a study of read filtering for tumor transcriptome and immune sequencing. This CDR3 is built from 15 residues. Germline CDR1 is SGDLS and CDR2 is YYNGEE. Trimming stripped 0 bases from V and 1 base from J, with 9 bases between. The library was built from 400 ng RNA with molecular barcoded adaptors for alpha/delta and beta/gamma chains. TCRdb processed the reads anew with MiXCR; each CDR3 protein has one entry. Seen here are over 40,000 distinct CDR3 sequences, roughly 12% observed once, and the top ten hold roughly 15%. The table lists this clonotype with many counts.

The source is a donor at least 40 years old with multiple myeloma. The chain is built from TRBV9 and TRBJ2-3, with D possibly called TRBD1 or TRBD2 (5 bases each). The sequenced sample consisted of a population of CD138-negative cells sorted from bone marrow. The CDR3 region is CASSVVEGRTDTQYF. In DNA, the CDR3 is TGTGCCAGCAGCGTAGTAGAGGGACGCACAGATACGCAGTATTTT.